The 12 T cell receptor beta chains presented below share a single source sample, sequenced in a study of blood T cells in healthy people across ages. The second PCR ran about 7 to 12 cycles with a sample-barcoded 5' primer and J-beta primers. TCRdb re-analysed the 5' RACE reads in MiXCR, keeping a single row per CDR3 protein. The table includes about 1.6 million distinct CDR3 sequences, around 36% detected once. The specimen was blood. All receptors come from a woman aged 30 to 39 in good health.

This clonotype was picked up many times. The chain employs TRBV24-1 and TRBJ2-1; 9 nucleotides agree with TRBD1. CDR3 size: 13 residues. The V gene's germline CDR1 is KGHDR and CDR2 SFDVKD. The V gene end was trimmed by 10 bases and the J gene end by 5 bases; junction bases not matched to a gene: 5. The CDR3 nucleotides read TGTGCCACGGACAGGGGAGATCACAATGAGCAGTTCTTC. Translated: CATDRGDHNEQFF.

This sequence joins TRBV6-2 or TRBV6-3 and TRBJ2-1, with 12 nucleotides matching TRBD2. The CDR3 sequence is 19 residues long. The V gene's germline CDR1 is MNHEY and CDR2 SVGEGT. With 2 bases clipped from V and 2 bases from J, the junction kept 10 bases outside the gene matches. The CDR3 reads CASSYRGLAGSVAYNEQFF. CDR3 nucleotide sequence: TGTGCCAGCAGTTACAGGGGACTAGCGGGCTCGGTTGCCTACAATGAGCAGTTCTTC.

The rearrangement links TRBV4-1 to TRBJ1-2; 7 nucleotides line up with TRBD1. The CDR3 is 16 amino acids. After removal of 2 bases from V and 6 bases from J, the junction contained 12 bases not matched to a gene. Germline assignment: CDR1 MGHRA and CDR2 YSYEKL. CDR3 protein: CASSQPGTAERNGYTF. In nucleotides, the CDR3 is TGCGCCAGCAGCCAACCCGGGACAGCAGAAAGGAATGGCTACACCTTC.

This clonotype was seen a handful of times. The chain carries TRBV18 and TRBJ2-3; D is unclear. Trimming left V 3 bases short and J 2 bases short, with 12 bases between. Looked up from germline, CDR1 is KGHSH and CDR2 is LQKENI. The CDR3 has 15 residues. The CDR3 loop reads CASSPSQYSTDTQYF. The CDR3, as DNA: TGTGCCAGCTCACCTTCTCAGTATTCCACAGATACGCAGTATTTT.

The chain uses TRBV9 and TRBJ2-1; TRBD2 matches at 16 bases. Germline CDR1 and CDR2: SGDLS and YYNGEE. V shed 3 bases and J 13 bases; nucleotides not matched to a gene: 4. The CDR3 sequence is 14 residues long. The CDR3 region has the DNA TGTGCCAGCAGCGACGGGACTAGCGGGAGGGCCCAGTTCTTC. It yields the protein CASSDGTSGRAQFF.

V usage is TRBV9 and J usage is TRBJ1-6; D unclear. The ends were cut back, 0 bases at V and 5 bases at J, with 12 bases in the middle. CDR1 SGDLS and CDR2 YYNGEE come from the germline V gene. The CDR3 consists of 16 residues. The CDR3 coding sequence is TGTGCCAGCAGCGTAGGTATAGGGCCAAATAATTCACCCCTCCACTTT. Residues: CASSVGIGPNNSPLHF.

The gene calls are TRBV6-1 and TRBJ1-6; 8 nucleotides line up with TRBD1. The V segment lost 4 bases and the J segment 0 bases; nucleotides outside the gene matches: 2. This CDR3 is 16 amino acids long. Germline lookup yields CDR1 MNHNS and CDR2 SASEGT. CDR3 in DNA: TGTGCCAGCAGTGGACAGGGGAGCTCCTATAATTCACCCCTCCACTTT. Translated, it gives CASSGQGSSYNSPLHF.

This clonotype occurred many times. The genes are TRBV10-3 and TRBJ2-5, with 7 nucleotides matching TRBD1. This CDR3 contains 19 residues. After removal of 7 bases from V and 0 bases from J, the junction contained 20 bases not matched to a gene. CDR1 ENHRY and CDR2 SYGVKD come from the germline V gene. CDR3 loop: CAITLGQPFWSSDQETQYF. The CDR3 region has the DNA TGTGCCATCACCCTGGGACAGCCATTTTGGTCGTCCGACCAAGAGACCCAGTACTTC.

This clonotype has just a few counts. The rearrangement links TRBV2 to TRBJ2-3; D remains ambiguous. CDR1 and CDR2 (germline): SNHLY, FYNNEI. The CDR3 runs to 15 residues. V was pared by 6 bases and J by 2 bases, with 15 bases between. The CDR3 region has the DNA TGTGCCAGCAGGCAGGACGCGCCTCCCACAGATACGCAGTATTTT. Protein sequence: CASRQDAPPTDTQYF.

In this sample, this clonotype turned up a few times. The V call is TRBV15, the J call TRBJ2-7; D is tentatively TRBD1 or TRBD2 (5 bases each). V was trimmed by 0 bases and J by 3 bases, leaving 9 bases between them. Germline-derived CDR1 and CDR2 are LNHNV and YYDKDF (reference sequence). This CDR3 comprises 14 residues. The CDR3 DNA reads TGTGCCACCAGCAGAGAAAGGGACCTCTACGAGCAGTACTTC. As protein: CATSRERDLYEQYF.

The genes are TRBV20-1 and TRBJ1-1; D is unresolved. Germline V gene data show CDR1 as DFQATT and CDR2 as SNEGSKA (reference sequence). The CDR3 runs 12 residues. Trimming left V 7 bases short and J 4 bases short, with 13 bases between. The CDR3 sequence: CSGRPWGTEAFF. In DNA, the CDR3 is TGCAGTGGCAGACCTTGGGGCACTGAAGCTTTCTTT.

This clonotype showed up many times. The chain uses TRBV4-1 and TRBJ2-5; 11 nucleotides align to TRBD2. Germline assignment: CDR1 MGHRA and CDR2 YSYEKL. V shed 1 base and J 5 bases; nucleotides not matched to a gene: 6. This CDR3 region has 16 residues. The CDR3 loop reads CASSQGVAGGVETQYF. CDR3 sequence (DNA): TGCGCCAGCAGCCAAGGAGTAGCGGGGGGGGTGGAGACCCAGTACTTC.